The clone carrying this T cell receptor (beta chain) has more than one count but fewer than ten. The CDR3 extends over 16 amino acids. V lost 4 bases, J lost 0 bases, and 7 bases stayed unmatched. Per germline, CDR1 LGHNA and CDR2 YNFKEQ. The entry originates in a study of patients and donors after allogeneic stem cell transplantation. MiXCR was run by TCRdb on the RT-PCR reads, yielding one entry per CDR3 protein. The top ten hold 6% of the sample, which has some 880,000 distinct CDR3 sequences, over 15% seen once. The chain links TRBV4-2 to TRBJ2-3; TRBD2 matches at 7 bases. The sample taken for sequencing was blood, either unsorted or a sorted T cell fraction (not recorded which). This receptor was taken from a human donor who was either an allogeneic HSCT recipient or a stem cell or donor lymphocyte infusion donor (not recorded which). It is not recorded whose cells these are; they may come from a transplant donor. CDR3 protein: CASSPAEAGSTDTQYF. The CDR3 nucleotides read TGTGCCAGCAGCCCAGCAGAAGCGGGGAGCACAGATACGCAGTATTTT.